This T cell receptor beta chain was found in a study of HIV-infected patients and healthy controls. Germline-derived CDR1 and CDR2 are MGHRA and YSYEKL. Trimming pared 4 bases from V and 0 bases from J, leaving 13 bases between. The CDR3 contains 15 residues. TCRdb reprocessed the 5' RACE reads with MiXCR, giving one entry per CDR3 protein. The table has roughly 20,000 distinct CDR3 sequences, roughly 19% seen once; the top ten hold roughly a third. Judged by abundance, this clonotype is large (0.1 to 1%). Specimen: CD8+ T cells from blood. The genes are TRBV4-1 and TRBJ2-7, with a possible D match to TRBD1 (5 bases). This TCR was sampled from a human donor in good health. The CDR3 DNA reads as TGCGCCAGCAGCCCCTCGGAACAGGCCTCCTACGAGCAGTACTTC. Translation: CASSPSEQASYEQYF.